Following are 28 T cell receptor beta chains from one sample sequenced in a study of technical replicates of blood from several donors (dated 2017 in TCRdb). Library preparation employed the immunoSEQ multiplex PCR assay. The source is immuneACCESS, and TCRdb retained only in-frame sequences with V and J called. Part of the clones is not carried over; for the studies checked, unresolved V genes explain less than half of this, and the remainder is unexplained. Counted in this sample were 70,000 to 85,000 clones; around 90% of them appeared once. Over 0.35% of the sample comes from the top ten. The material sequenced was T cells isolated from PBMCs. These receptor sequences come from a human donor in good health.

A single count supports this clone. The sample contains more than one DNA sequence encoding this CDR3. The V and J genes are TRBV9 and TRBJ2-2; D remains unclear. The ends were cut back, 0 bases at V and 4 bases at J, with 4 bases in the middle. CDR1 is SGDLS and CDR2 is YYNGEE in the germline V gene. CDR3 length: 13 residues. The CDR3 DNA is TGTGCCAGCAGCGTAGGAGGCACCGGGGAGCTGTTTTTT. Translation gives CASSVGGTGELFF. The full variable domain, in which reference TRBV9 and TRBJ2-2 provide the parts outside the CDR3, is DSGVTQTPKHLITATGQRVTLRCSPRSGDLSVYWYQQSLDQGLQFLIQYYNGEERAKGNILERFSAQQFPDLHSELNLSSLELGDSALYFCASSVGGTGELFFGEGSRLTVL.

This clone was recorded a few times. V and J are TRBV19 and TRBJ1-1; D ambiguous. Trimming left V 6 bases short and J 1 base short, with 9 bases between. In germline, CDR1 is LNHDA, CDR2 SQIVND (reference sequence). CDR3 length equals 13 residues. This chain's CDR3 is CASRGRRNTEAFF. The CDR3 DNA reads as TGTGCCAGTAGAGGGAGGAGGAACACTGAAGCTTTCTTT.

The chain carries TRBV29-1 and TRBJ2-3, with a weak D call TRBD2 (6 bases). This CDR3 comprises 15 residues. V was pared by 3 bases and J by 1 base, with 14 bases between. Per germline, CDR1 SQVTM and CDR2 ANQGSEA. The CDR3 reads CSVDARGTGTDTQYF. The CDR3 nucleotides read TGCAGCGTTGACGCGCGGGGAACCGGCACAGATACGCAGTATTTT.

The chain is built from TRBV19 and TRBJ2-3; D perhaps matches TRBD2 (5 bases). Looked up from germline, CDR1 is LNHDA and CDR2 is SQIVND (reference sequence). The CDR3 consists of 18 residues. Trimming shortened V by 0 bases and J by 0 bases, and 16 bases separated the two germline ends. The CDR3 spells CASSIDYNTASSTDTQYF. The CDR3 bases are TGTGCCAGTAGTATAGATTATAACACAGCTAGCAGCACAGATACGCAGTATTTT.

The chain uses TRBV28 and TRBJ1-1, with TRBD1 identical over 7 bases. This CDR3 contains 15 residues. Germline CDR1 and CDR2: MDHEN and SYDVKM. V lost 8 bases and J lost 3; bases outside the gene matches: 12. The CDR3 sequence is CASRFDREEDTEAFF. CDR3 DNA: TGTGCCAGCCGCTTTGACAGGGAGGAGGACACTGAAGCTTTCTTT. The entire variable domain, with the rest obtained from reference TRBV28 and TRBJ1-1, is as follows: DVKVTQSSRYLVKRTGEKVFLECVQDMDHENMFWYRQDPGLGLRLIYFSYDVKMKEKGDIPEGYSVSREKKERFSLILESASTNQTSMYLCASRFDREEDTEAFFGQGTRLTVV.

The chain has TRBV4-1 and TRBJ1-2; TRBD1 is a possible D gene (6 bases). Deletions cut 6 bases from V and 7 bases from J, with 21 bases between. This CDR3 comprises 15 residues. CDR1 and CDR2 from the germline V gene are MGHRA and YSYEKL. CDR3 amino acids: CASRVYGGAVGGYTF. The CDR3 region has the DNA TGCGCCAGCAGGGTTTATGGGGGCGCGGTAGGTGGCTACACCTTC.

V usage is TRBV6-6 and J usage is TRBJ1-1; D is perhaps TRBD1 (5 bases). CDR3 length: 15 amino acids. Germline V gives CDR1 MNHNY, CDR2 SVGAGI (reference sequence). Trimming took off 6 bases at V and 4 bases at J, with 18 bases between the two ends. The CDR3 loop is CASSPGTIGGTEAFF. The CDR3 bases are TGTGCCAGCAGCCCCGGGACTATCGGTGGCACTGAAGCTTTCTTT.

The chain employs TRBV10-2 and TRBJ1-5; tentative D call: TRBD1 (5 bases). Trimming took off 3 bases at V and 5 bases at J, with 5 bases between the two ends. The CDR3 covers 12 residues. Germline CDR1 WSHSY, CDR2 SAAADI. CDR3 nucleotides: TGCGCCAGCAGTGAAGGGGATCAGCCCCAGCATTTT. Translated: CASSEGDQPQHF.

The CDR3 reads CASSSTGVDTQYF. As DNA, the CDR3 is TGTGCCAGCAGTTCAACAGGGGTAGATACGCAGTATTTT. The gene calls are TRBV7-2 and TRBJ2-3; 7 bases are shared with TRBD1. The CDR3 spans 13 residues. J lost 5 bases, V lost 6 bases, and 5 bases had no gene match. Germline V gene lookup returns CDR1 SGHTA and CDR2 FQGNSA.

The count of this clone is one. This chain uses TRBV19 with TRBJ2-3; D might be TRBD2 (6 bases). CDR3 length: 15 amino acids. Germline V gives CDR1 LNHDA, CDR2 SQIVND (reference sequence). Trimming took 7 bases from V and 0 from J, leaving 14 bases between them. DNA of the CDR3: TGTGCCAGTAAGAGAGGGACTTTTAGCACAGATACGCAGTATTTT. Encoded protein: CASKRGTFSTDTQYF.

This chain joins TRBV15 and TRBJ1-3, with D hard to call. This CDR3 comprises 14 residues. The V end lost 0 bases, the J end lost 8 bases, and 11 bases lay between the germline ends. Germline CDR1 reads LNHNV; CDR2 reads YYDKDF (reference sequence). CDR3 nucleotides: TGTGCCACCAGCAGAGATCGCGTCGCGGACACCATATATTTT. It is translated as CATSRDRVADTIYF.

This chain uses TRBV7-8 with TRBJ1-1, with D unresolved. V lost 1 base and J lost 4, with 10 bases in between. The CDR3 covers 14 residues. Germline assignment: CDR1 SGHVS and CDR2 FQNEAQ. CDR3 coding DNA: TGTGCCAGCAGCTTAGGTTTAACGGGCACTGAAGCTTTCTTT. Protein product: CASSLGLTGTEAFF.

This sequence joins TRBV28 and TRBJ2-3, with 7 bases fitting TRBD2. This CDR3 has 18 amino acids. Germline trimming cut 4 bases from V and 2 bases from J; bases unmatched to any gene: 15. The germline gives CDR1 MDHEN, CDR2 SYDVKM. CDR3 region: CASSSTLLRDYLTDTQYF. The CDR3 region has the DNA TGTGCCAGCAGTTCTACCCTTCTCCGGGACTATCTCACAGATACGCAGTATTTT.

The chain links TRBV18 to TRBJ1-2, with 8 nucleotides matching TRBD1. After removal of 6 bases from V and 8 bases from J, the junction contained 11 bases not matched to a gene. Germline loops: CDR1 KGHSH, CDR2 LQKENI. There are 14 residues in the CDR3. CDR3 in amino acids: CASSEDRVVSGYTF. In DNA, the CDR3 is TGTGCCAGCTCCGAGGACAGGGTGGTAAGCGGCTACACCTTC.

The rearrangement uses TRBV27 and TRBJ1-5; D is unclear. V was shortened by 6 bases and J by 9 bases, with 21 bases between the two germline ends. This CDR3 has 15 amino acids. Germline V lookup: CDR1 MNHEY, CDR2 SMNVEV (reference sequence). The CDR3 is CASREQGGYRGPQHF. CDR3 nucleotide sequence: TGTGCCAGCAGGGAGCAAGGTGGATACCGGGGGCCCCAGCATTTT.

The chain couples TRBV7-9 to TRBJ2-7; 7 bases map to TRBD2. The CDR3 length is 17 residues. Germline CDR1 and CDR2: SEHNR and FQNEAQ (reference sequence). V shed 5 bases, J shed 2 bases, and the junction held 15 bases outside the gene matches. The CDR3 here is CASSPALPKRDAYEQYF. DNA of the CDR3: TGTGCCAGCAGCCCCGCATTACCAAAGCGGGACGCCTACGAGCAGTACTTC.

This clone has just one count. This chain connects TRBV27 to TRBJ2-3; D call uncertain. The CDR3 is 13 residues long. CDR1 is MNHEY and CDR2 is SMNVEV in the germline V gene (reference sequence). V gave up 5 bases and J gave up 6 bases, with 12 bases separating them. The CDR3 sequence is CASSNILTDTQYF. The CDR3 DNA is TGTGCCAGCAGTAACATCTTAACGGATACGCAGTATTTT.

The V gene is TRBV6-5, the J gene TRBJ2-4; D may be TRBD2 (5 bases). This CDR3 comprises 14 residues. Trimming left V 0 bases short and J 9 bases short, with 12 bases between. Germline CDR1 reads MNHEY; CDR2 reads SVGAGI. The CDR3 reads CASSYSEGPAIQYF. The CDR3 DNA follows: TGTGCCAGCAGTTACTCAGAGGGTCCTGCCATTCAGTACTTC.

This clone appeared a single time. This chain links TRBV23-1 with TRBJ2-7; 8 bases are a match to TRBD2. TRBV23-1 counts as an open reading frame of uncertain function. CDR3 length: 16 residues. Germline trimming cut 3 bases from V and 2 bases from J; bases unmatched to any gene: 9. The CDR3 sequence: CASSHPPRGATYEQYF. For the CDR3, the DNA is TGCGCCAGCAGTCACCCCCCGCGGGGGGCAACCTACGAGCAGTACTTC.

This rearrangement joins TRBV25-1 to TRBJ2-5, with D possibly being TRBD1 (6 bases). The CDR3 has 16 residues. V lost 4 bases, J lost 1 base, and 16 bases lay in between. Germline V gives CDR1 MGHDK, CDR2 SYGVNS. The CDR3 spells CASSGGSAGVQETQYF. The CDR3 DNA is TGTGCCAGCAGTGGCGGTTCGGCAGGGGTCCAAGAGACCCAGTACTTC.

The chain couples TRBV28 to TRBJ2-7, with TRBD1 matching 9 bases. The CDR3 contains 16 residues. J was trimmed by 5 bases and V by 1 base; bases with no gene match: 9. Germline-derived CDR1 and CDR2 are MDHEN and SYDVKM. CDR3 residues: CASSLSGQGYIDEQYF. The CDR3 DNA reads TGTGCCAGCAGTTTATCGGGACAGGGTTATATCGACGAGCAGTACTTC.

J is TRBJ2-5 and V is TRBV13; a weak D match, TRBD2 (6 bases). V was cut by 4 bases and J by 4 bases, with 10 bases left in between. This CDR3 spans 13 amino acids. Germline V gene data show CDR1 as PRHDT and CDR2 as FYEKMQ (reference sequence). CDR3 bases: TGTGCCAGCAGCTCTATGGGGGGAGAGACCCAGTACTTC. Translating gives CASSSMGGETQYF.

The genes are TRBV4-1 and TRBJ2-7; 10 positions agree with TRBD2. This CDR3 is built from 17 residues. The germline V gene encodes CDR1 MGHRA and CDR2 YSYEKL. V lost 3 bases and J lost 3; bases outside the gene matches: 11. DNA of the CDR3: TGCGCCAGCAGCCATTCGGGGGTAGCTAGCGGGAGCTACGAGCAGTACTTC. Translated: CASSHSGVASGSYEQYF.

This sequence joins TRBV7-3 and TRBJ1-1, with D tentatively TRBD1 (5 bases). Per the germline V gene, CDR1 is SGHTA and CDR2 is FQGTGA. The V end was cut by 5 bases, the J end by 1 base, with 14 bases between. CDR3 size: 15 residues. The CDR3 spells CASSLLGLGNTEAFF. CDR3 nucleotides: TGTGCCAGCAGCCTCCTGGGACTAGGGAACACTGAAGCTTTCTTT.

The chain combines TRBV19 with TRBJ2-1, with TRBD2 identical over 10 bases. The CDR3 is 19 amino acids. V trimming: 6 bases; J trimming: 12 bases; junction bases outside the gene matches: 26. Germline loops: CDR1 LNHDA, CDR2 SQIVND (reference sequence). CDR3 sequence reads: CASRTQGMNNWASGSRQFF. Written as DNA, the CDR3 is TGTGCCAGTAGGACACAGGGGATGAACAACTGGGCTAGCGGGAGTAGGCAGTTCTTC.

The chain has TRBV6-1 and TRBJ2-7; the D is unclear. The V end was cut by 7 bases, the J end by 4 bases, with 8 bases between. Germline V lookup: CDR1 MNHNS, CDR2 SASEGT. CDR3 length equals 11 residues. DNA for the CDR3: TGTGCCAGCATACGCGAGTACGAGCAGTACTTC. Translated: CASIREYEQYF.

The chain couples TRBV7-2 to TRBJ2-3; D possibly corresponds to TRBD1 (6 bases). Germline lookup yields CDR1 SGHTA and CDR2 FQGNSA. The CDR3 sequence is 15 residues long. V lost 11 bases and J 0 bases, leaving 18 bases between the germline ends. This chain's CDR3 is CAGLLDSLSTDTQYF. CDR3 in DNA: TGTGCCGGACTTCTGGACAGCCTTAGCACAGATACGCAGTATTTT.

The CDR3 DNA is TGTGCTAGTGCTATAAAGGGACTAGCGGAAAACATTCAGTACTTC. Translating gives CASAIKGLAENIQYF. The genes are TRBV12-5 and TRBJ2-4; 11 bases align to TRBD2. CDR3 length: 15 residues. Trimming cost V 7 bases and J 5 bases; bases outside gene matches: 7. Germline V lookup: CDR1 LGHNT, CDR2 FRNRAP.